The 28 T cell receptor beta chains given below trace back to one sample, sequenced in a study of OX40 agonist ivuxolimab in advanced cancers. Sequencing used immunoSEQ multiplex PCR; TCRdb keeps in-frame clones, though not all of them. The sample has about 58,000 clones, less than 90% seen once. This specimen was CD4+ or CD8+ T cells sorted from blood, taken in a trial of the OX40 agonist ivuxolimab. The receptors here all came from an adult with an advanced solid tumor such as melanoma, head and neck, liver or kidney cancer.

The rearrangement joins TRBV6-1 to TRBJ1-2; D possibly corresponds to TRBD1 (6 bases). The V gene's germline CDR1 is MNHNS and CDR2 SASEGT. V was shortened by 7 bases and J by 6 bases, with 15 bases between the two germline ends. The CDR3 consists of 13 residues. The CDR3 spells CASTFTGFDGYTF. CDR3 bases: TGTGCCAGCACGTTTACAGGGTTCGATGGCTACACCTTC.

This chain links TRBV23-1 with TRBJ1-1, with D perhaps TRBD1 (6 bases). TRBV23-1 is reported as an ORF; its role is uncertain. Trimming shortened V by 3 bases and J by 4 bases, and 12 bases separated the two germline ends. The CDR3 is 14 amino acids. CDR3 in DNA: TGCGCCAGCAGTCAGTACAGGGAAATCACTGAAGCTTTCTTT. As protein: CASSQYREITEAFF.

This clone appeared a few times. This chain joins TRBV19 and TRBJ1-5, with TRBD1 as a possible D gene (5 bases). The V gene lost 3 bases and the J gene lost 4 bases, with 13 bases spanning the gap. Germline assignment: CDR1 LNHDA and CDR2 SQIVND (reference sequence). This CDR3 comprises 15 residues. The CDR3 sequence: CASSMGQVKNQPQHF. The CDR3 region has the DNA TGTGCCAGTAGTATGGGGCAGGTCAAAAATCAGCCCCAGCATTTT.

This clone has more than one count but fewer than ten. In DNA, the CDR3 is TGTGCCAGCAGTTTAGCCGGCGGTCAGCCCCAGCATTTT. It yields the protein CASSLAGGQPQHF. The rearrangement joins TRBV27 to TRBJ1-5; D ambiguous. CDR1 is MNHEY and CDR2 is SMNVEV in the germline V gene (reference sequence). The V gene lost 2 bases and the J gene lost 6 bases, with 8 bases spanning the gap. The CDR3 has 13 amino acids.

This rearrangement joins TRBV4-1 to TRBJ1-2; maybe TRBD1 (6 bases). V dropped 1 base and J dropped 4 bases, with 19 bases sitting between them. CDR1 MGHRA and CDR2 YSYEKL come from the germline V gene. The CDR3 is 17 amino acids. CDR3 sequence: CASSQGRARGLSYGYTF. DNA for the CDR3: TGCGCCAGCAGCCAAGGGAGAGCGCGGGGGCTTAGCTATGGCTACACCTTC.

The V and J genes are TRBV13 and TRBJ2-5; D gene uncertain. The ends were cut back, 0 bases at V and 1 base at J, with 6 bases in the middle. The CDR3 has 14 residues. Germline CDR1 and CDR2: PRHDT and FYEKMQ (reference sequence). The CDR3 sequence is CASSLGHPQETQYF. CDR3 coding DNA: TGTGCCAGCAGCTTAGGCCACCCCCAAGAGACCCAGTACTTC.

The chain is built from TRBV7-6 and TRBJ1-6, with D perhaps TRBD1 (5 bases). Trimming took 3 bases from V and 7 from J, leaving 10 bases between them. The CDR3 has 14 amino acids. Per germline, CDR1 SGHVS and CDR2 FNYEAQ. The CDR3 region has the DNA TGTGCCAGCAGCTTTGAACAGGCCAATTCACCCCTCCACTTT. This sequence encodes CASSFEQANSPLHF. Supplemented by reference TRBV7-6 and TRBJ1-6, the full variable domain reads GAGVSQSPRYKVTKRGQDVALRCDPISGHVSLYWYRQALGQGPEFLTYFNYEAQQDKSGLPNDRFSAERPEGSISTLTIQRTEQRDSAMYRCASSFEQANSPLHFGNGTRLTVT.

J is TRBJ1-2 and V is TRBV10-3; tentatively, D is TRBD1 (6 bases). The CDR3 spans 12 residues. Deletions cut 4 bases from V and 5 bases from J, with 8 bases between. The V gene's germline CDR1 is ENHRY and CDR2 SYGVKD. CDR3 in amino acids: CAISGQDYGYTF. CDR3 nucleotide sequence: TGTGCCATCAGTGGACAGGATTATGGCTACACCTTC.

The genes are TRBV5-6 and TRBJ2-3; no clear D gene. V was trimmed by 0 bases and J by 3 bases, leaving 8 bases between them. Per the germline V gene, CDR1 is SGHDT and CDR2 is YYEEEE. The CDR3 loop spans 14 amino acids. CDR3 region: CASSLEVGTDTQYF. The DNA of the CDR3 is TGTGCCAGCAGCTTGGAAGTCGGAACAGATACGCAGTATTTT. The full variable domain, rest sourced from reference TRBV5-6 and TRBJ2-3, is DAGVTQSPTHLIKTRGQQVTLRCSPKSGHDTVSWYQQALGQGPQFIFQYYEEEERQRGNFPDRFSGHQFPNYSSELNVNALLLGDSALYLCASSLEVGTDTQYFGPGTRLTVL.

The V gene is TRBV5-4, the J gene TRBJ2-1; D is unclear. The CDR3 has 13 residues. The V end was cut by 0 bases, the J end by 3 bases, with 4 bases between. Per the germline V gene, CDR1 is SGHNT and CDR2 is YYREEE (reference sequence). CDR3 nucleotides: TGTGCCAGCAGCTTGGATGGCTACAATGAGCAGTTCTTC. Residues: CASSLDGYNEQFF.

This rearrangement joins TRBV4-1 to TRBJ1-3; 8 bases agree with TRBD1. The CDR3 spans 16 residues. The germline gives CDR1 MGHRA, CDR2 YSYEKL. V lost 1 base and J lost 4; bases outside the gene matches: 6. In DNA form, the CDR3 reads TGCGCCAGCAGCCAAGTCCGGACAGGGAACGGAAACACCATATATTTT. It codes for CASSQVRTGNGNTIYF.

The chain joins TRBV7-9 to TRBJ2-2; D unclear. Germline V gene sequence: CDR1 SEHNR, CDR2 FQNEAQ (reference sequence). The CDR3 contains 11 residues. V shed 5 bases and J shed 5 bases, with 3 bases lying between them. CDR3 sequence (DNA): TGTGCCAGCAGCCGGACCGGGGAGCTGTTTTTT. It codes for CASSRTGELFF.

The J gene is TRBJ1-1, the V gene TRBV7-9; a possible D gene is TRBD1 (6 bases). V was cut by 5 bases and J by 1 base, with 11 bases left in between. The CDR3 has 14 residues. Germline-derived CDR1 and CDR2 are SEHNR and FQNEAQ (reference sequence). CDR3 DNA: TGTGCCAGCAGCCCACAGGGTGAGAACACTGAAGCTTTCTTT. The encoded protein is CASSPQGENTEAFF.

This clone has a single count. The chain employs TRBV9 and TRBJ1-4; D ambiguous. CDR1 SGDLS and CDR2 YYNGEE come from the germline V gene. The CDR3 contains 16 residues. The V end lost 0 bases, the J end lost 4 bases, and 13 bases lay between the germline ends. The CDR3 region is CASSVERGYSNEKLFF. In DNA, the CDR3 is TGTGCCAGCAGCGTAGAACGGGGATACAGTAATGAAAAACTGTTTTTT.

This rearrangement joins TRBV9 to TRBJ1-3; 9 bases are a match to TRBD1. In germline, CDR1 is SGDLS, CDR2 YYNGEE. CDR3 length: 17 residues. Unmatched junction bases numbered 6, after V lost 0 bases and J lost 2 bases. The CDR3 coding sequence is TGTGCCAGCAGCGTAGGTATAACAGGGGGCGCTGGAAACACCATATATTTT. Encoded protein: CASSVGITGGAGNTIYF. The complete variable domain, with remaining parts taken from reference TRBV9 and TRBJ1-3, reads DSGVTQTPKHLITATGQRVTLRCSPRSGDLSVYWYQQSLDQGLQFLIQYYNGEERAKGNILERFSAQQFPDLHSELNLSSLELGDSALYFCASSVGITGGAGNTIYFGEGSWLTVV.

In this sample, this clone turned up a few times. The V and J genes are TRBV4-1 and TRBJ1-5; 10 bases line up with TRBD1. The CDR3 loop spans 15 amino acids. Germline loops: CDR1 MGHRA, CDR2 YSYEKL. V was pared by 4 bases and J by 4 bases, with 4 bases of the junction left unmatched. CDR3 loop: CASSPGTGDNQPQHF. For the CDR3, the DNA is TGCGCCAGCAGCCCCGGGACAGGGGATAATCAGCCCCAGCATTTT.

This chain joins TRBV5-7 and TRBJ2-6; D unclear. TRBV5-7 is recorded as an ORF, its role being uncertain. CDR3 length equals 17 residues. Trimming took off 7 bases at V and 5 bases at J, with 22 bases between the two ends. The CDR3 is CASLESRVQSRANVLTF. CDR3 bases: TGTGCCAGCTTGGAGAGTCGCGTACAAAGTCGGGCCAACGTCCTGACTTTC.

The rearrangement uses TRBV7-8 and TRBJ2-7; 9 bases are shared with TRBD1. Germline V gives CDR1 SGHVS, CDR2 FQNEAQ. V lost 5 bases, J lost 7 bases, and 6 bases stayed unmatched. The CDR3 runs 13 residues. Written as DNA, the CDR3 is TGTGCCAGCAGCGTTGGGACAGGGAAAGAGCAGTACTTC. This encodes CASSVGTGKEQYF.

V gene TRBV28 combines with J gene TRBJ2-3; TRBD2 matches 9 bases. This CDR3 spans 20 amino acids. Germline V lookup: CDR1 MDHEN, CDR2 SYDVKM. With V trimmed by 6 bases and J by 0 bases, 19 bases remained unmatched. In DNA form, the CDR3 reads TGTGCCAGCAGCCCACTTTGGACTCTAGCGGGACTCACTAGCACAGATACGCAGTATTTT. Its protein is CASSPLWTLAGLTSTDTQYF.

The chain couples TRBV11-3 to TRBJ1-4; 7 bases align to TRBD1. The ends lost 3 bases at V and 3 bases at J; junction bases unmatched: 4. The germline CDR1 and CDR2 sequences are SGHNT and YENEEA. This CDR3 is built from 15 residues. The CDR3 is CASSFLQGPNEKLFF. Written as DNA, the CDR3 is TGTGCCAGCAGCTTTTTACAGGGGCCTAATGAAAAACTGTTTTTT.

The genes are TRBV9 and TRBJ2-5; D uncertain. The CDR3 length is 13 residues. The V end was cut by 2 bases, the J end by 7 bases, with 12 bases between. CDR1 is SGDLS and CDR2 is YYNGEE in the germline V gene. CDR3 coding DNA: TGTGCCAGCAGCGTTCCCGGCCAGTCGACCCAGTACTTC. This encodes CASSVPGQSTQYF. The full variable domain, completed using reference TRBV9 and TRBJ2-5, is DSGVTQTPKHLITATGQRVTLRCSPRSGDLSVYWYQQSLDQGLQFLIQYYNGEERAKGNILERFSAQQFPDLHSELNLSSLELGDSALYFCASSVPGQSTQYFGPGTRLLVL.

J is TRBJ2-7 and V is TRBV11-2; 7 bases are shared with TRBD1. CDR3 length: 14 residues. Unmatched junction bases numbered 6, after V lost 5 bases and J lost 2 bases. The germline V gene has CDR1 SGHAT and CDR2 FQNNGV. In DNA, the CDR3 is TGTGCCAGCAGCCCTAGACAGGGAGCCTACGAGCAGTACTTC. It yields the protein CASSPRQGAYEQYF.

The V call is TRBV27, the J call TRBJ1-4; tentative D call: TRBD1 (6 bases). Germline assignment: CDR1 MNHEY and CDR2 SMNVEV (reference sequence). The V end lost 6 bases, the J end lost 8 bases, and 16 bases lay between the germline ends. This CDR3 region has 14 residues. CDR3 sequence: CASRGGGSGEKLFF. CDR3 DNA: TGTGCCAGCAGAGGAGGGGGATCAGGGGAAAAACTGTTTTTT.

The J gene is TRBJ1-5, the V gene TRBV5-1; a weak D match, TRBD1 (5 bases). V lost 5 bases and J 0 bases, leaving 12 bases between the germline ends. Germline values: CDR1 SGHRS, CDR2 YFSETQ. CDR3 length: 15 amino acids. CDR3 bases: TGCGCCAGCAGACCAGACAGTAATAGCAATCAGCCCCAGCATTTT. This encodes CASRPDSNSNQPQHF.

The V gene is TRBV7-2, the J gene TRBJ2-7; 11 nucleotides match TRBD2. CDR3 size: 15 residues. The junction had 5 bases not matched to a gene; V was cut back by 5 bases and J by 2 bases. The germline V gene encodes CDR1 SGHTA and CDR2 FQGNSA. CDR3: CASSVTSGTPYEQYF. For the CDR3, the DNA is TGTGCCAGCAGCGTGACTAGCGGGACCCCCTACGAGCAGTACTTC.

This sequence joins TRBV28 and TRBJ2-1, with 12 bases matching TRBD2. The CDR3 runs to 15 residues. With 5 bases clipped from V and 9 bases from J, the junction kept 8 bases outside the gene matches. CDR1 is MDHEN and CDR2 is SYDVKM in the germline V gene. In DNA form, the CDR3 reads TGTGCCAGCAGTCTTCCACTAGCGGGGGGACCTGAGCAGTTCTTC. Residues: CASSLPLAGGPEQFF.

The V and J genes are TRBV6-1 and TRBJ2-1, with D unclear. The germline CDR1 and CDR2 sequences are MNHNS and SASEGT. CDR3 length equals 14 residues. The V and J ends lost 6 bases and 4 bases respectively, with 13 bases between them. The CDR3 is CASSPGGVYNEQFF. The DNA of the CDR3 is TGTGCCAGCAGCCCTGGCGGTGTATACAATGAGCAGTTCTTC.

This clone was seen more than once but under ten times. This sequence joins TRBV5-4 and TRBJ2-7; 7 nucleotides match TRBD2. The ends lost 5 bases at V and 6 bases at J; junction bases unmatched: 14. The germline V gene encodes CDR1 SGHNT and CDR2 YYREEE (reference sequence). This CDR3 is 15 amino acids long. The CDR3 sequence is CASSWGGGELGEQYF. The CDR3 DNA reads TGTGCCAGCAGTTGGGGGGGAGGGGAACTAGGCGAGCAGTACTTC. Based on the CDR3 plus reference TRBV5-4 and TRBJ2-7, the full variable domain is ETGVTQSPTHLIKTRGQQVTLRCSSQSGHNTVSWYQQALGQGPQFIFQYYREEENGRGNFPPRFSGLQFPNYSSELNVNALELDDSALYLCASSWGGGELGEQYFGPGTRLTVT.